The entry that follows covers one T cell receptor (beta chain) sequence. Trimming stripped 2 bases from V and 7 bases from J, with 8 bases between. Per germline, CDR1 KGHSH and CDR2 LQKENI. This CDR3 contains 13 residues. This specimen comes from a study of blood T cell repertoires in COVID-19. Cohorts were based on clinical histories the participants reported. Clones were read by immunoSEQ multiplex PCR, and TCRdb kept only the in-frame ones, dropping some. The sample includes about 150,000 clones, 79% of them seen just once. The sequencing sample was made of PBMCs or T cells enriched from blood (not recorded which). The TCR sequence derives from a woman aged 70-85 years in a cohort exposed to, infected with or recovered from COVID-19 (not recorded which). The V call is TRBV18, the J call TRBJ1-4; D unclear. The DNA of the CDR3 is TGTGCCAGCTCACCAGGGAGGAGTGAAAAACTGTTTTTT. The encoded protein is CASSPGRSEKLFF.